The 21 T cell receptor beta chains presented below share a single source sample, sequenced in a study of blood T cell repertoires in COVID-19. Generated by immunoSEQ multiplex PCR, the TCRdb table keeps only in-frame clones and is missing some. The repertoire holds 37,000 or so clones, with about 88% as singletons. The specimen sequenced was peripheral blood. These receptors originate from a man aged 60 to 75 with active COVID-19.

V is TRBV28 and J is TRBJ2-7; TRBD2 agrees at 16 bases. The germline V gene has CDR1 MDHEN and CDR2 SYDVKM. The V and J ends lost 6 bases and 4 bases, in that order; junction bases with no gene match: 15. The length of the CDR3 is 19 residues. As DNA, the CDR3 is TGTGCCAGCAGGGCAGAGCTTGGGACTAGCGGGAGGGCCTTTTACGAGCAGTACTTC. This codes for CASRAELGTSGRAFYEQYF.

The rearrangement uses TRBV6-6 and TRBJ2-3; 9 bases are a match to TRBD1. This CDR3 is 13 amino acids long. Per the germline V gene, CDR1 is MNHNY and CDR2 is SVGAGI (reference sequence). Trimming removed 6 bases from V and 4 bases from J; junction bases left unmatched: 2. As DNA, the CDR3 is TGTGCCAGCAGCTACAGGGGGCCAGATACGCAGTATTTT. It yields the protein CASSYRGPDTQYF.

This sequence joins TRBV11-2 and TRBJ2-4; TRBD1 is a possible D gene (6 bases). Germline V lookup: CDR1 SGHAT, CDR2 FQNNGV. This CDR3 comprises 16 residues. V was pared by 5 bases and J by 0 bases, with 14 bases between. The DNA of the CDR3 is TGTGCCAGCAGCACGGGACATTCTCTAGCCAAAAACATTCAGTACTTC. It encodes CASSTGHSLAKNIQYF.

This sequence joins TRBV20-1 and TRBJ2-1; D gene unclear. Trimming pared 6 bases from V and 8 bases from J, leaving 8 bases between. The CDR3 loop spans 10 amino acids. Per germline, CDR1 DFQATT and CDR2 SNEGSKA (reference sequence). Here the CDR3 DNA reads TGCAGTGCCAGGCGCGATGAGCAGTTCTTC. This codes for CSARRDEQFF.

This rearrangement joins TRBV6-6 to TRBJ1-5, with TRBD1 identical over 9 bases. The V gene end was trimmed by 10 bases and the J gene end by 6 bases; junction bases not matched to a gene: 7. Germline values: CDR1 MNHNY, CDR2 SVGAGI (reference sequence). The CDR3 spans 13 residues. The CDR3 region has the DNA TGTGCCATCGGAACAGGGGGCGGTCAGCCCCAGCATTTT. It codes for CAIGTGGGQPQHF.

The J gene is TRBJ2-5, the V gene TRBV3-1 (or the pseudogene TRBV3-2); a possible D gene is TRBD1 (5 bases). V lost 1 base, J lost 2 bases, and 8 bases lay in between. Germline V gene data show CDR1 as LGHDT and CDR2 as YNNKEL (reference sequence). The CDR3 length is 14 residues. CDR3 sequence reads: CASSQAGSQETQYF. The CDR3 DNA sequence: TGTGCCAGCAGCCAAGCAGGGTCACAAGAGACCCAGTACTTC.

The gene calls are TRBV28 and TRBJ2-4; 7 positions agree with TRBD1. In germline, CDR1 is MDHEN, CDR2 SYDVKM. V shed 5 bases, J shed 0 bases, and the junction held 10 bases outside the gene matches. The CDR3 runs to 17 residues. The CDR3 region has the DNA TGTGCCAGCAGTCCCATATGGGACAGCATAGCCAAAAACATTCAGTACTTC. Amino acids: CASSPIWDSIAKNIQYF.

This chain uses TRBV18 with TRBJ1-3; D is unclear. This CDR3 comprises 16 residues. Germline assignment: CDR1 KGHSH and CDR2 LQKENI. The V and J ends lost 2 bases and 0 bases respectively, with 11 bases between them. CDR3 nucleotide sequence: TGTGCCAGCTCACCAGAGGGCGGAAGCTCTGGAAACACCATATATTTT. Translated: CASSPEGGSSGNTIYF.

The chain recombines TRBV30 with TRBJ2-7, with 11 bases that match TRBD1. CDR3 length equals 17 residues. V was pared by 3 bases and J by 0 bases, with 10 bases of the junction left unmatched. Germline V CDR1 and CDR2: GTSNPN, SVGIG (reference sequence). The CDR3 sequence is CAWSKDRGLSSSYEQYF. In nucleotides, the CDR3 is TGTGCCTGGAGCAAGGACAGGGGGCTGTCGAGCTCCTACGAGCAGTACTTC. Filled out from reference TRBV30 and TRBJ2-7, the complete variable domain reads SQTIHQWPATLVQPVGSPLSLECTVEGTSNPNLYWYRQAAGRGLQLLFYSVGIGQISSEVPQNLSASRPQDRQFILSSKKLLLSDSGFYLCAWSKDRGLSSSYEQYFGPGTRLTVT.

There are a few counts of this clone. The J gene is TRBJ2-7, the V gene TRBV11-2; 8 nucleotides agree with TRBD1. This CDR3 spans 15 amino acids. CDR1 SGHAT and CDR2 FQNNGV come from the germline V gene. V trimming: 5 bases; J trimming: 5 bases; junction bases outside the gene matches: 11. CDR3 sequence (DNA): TGTGCCAGCAGCGGAGGGCAGGGGGCTCTCCACGAGCAGTACTTC. Translating it yields CASSGGQGALHEQYF. Complete variable domain (other parts from reference TRBV11-2 and TRBJ2-7): EAGVAQSPRYKIIEKRQSVAFWCNPISGHATLYWYQQILGQGPKLLIQFQNNGVVDDSQLPKDRFSAERLKGVDSTLKIQPAKLEDSAVYLCASSGGQGALHEQYFGPGTRLTVT.

The rearrangement links TRBV24-1 to TRBJ2-1, with 7 bases matching TRBD1. The CDR3 runs 15 residues. CDR1 is KGHDR and CDR2 is SFDVKD in the germline V gene. The junction had 10 bases not matched to a gene; V was cut back by 5 bases and J by 7 bases. As DNA, the CDR3 is TGTGCCACCAGTGGAGGAGTGAAGACAGGGAATGAGCAGTTCTTC. Its translation: CATSGGVKTGNEQFF.

The J gene is TRBJ1-1, the V gene TRBV13; D uncertain. The V gene lost 3 bases and the J gene lost 6 bases, with 2 bases spanning the gap. In germline, CDR1 is PRHDT, CDR2 FYEKMQ (reference sequence). The CDR3 extends over 10 amino acids. The CDR3 protein is CASSFSEAFF. DNA of the CDR3: TGTGCCAGCAGCTTCTCTGAAGCTTTCTTT. Full variable domain (rest looked up from reference TRBV13 and TRBJ1-1): AAGVIQSPRHLIKEKRETATLKCYPIPRHDTVYWYQQGPGQDPQFLISFYEKMQSDKGSIPDRFSAQQFSDYHSELNMSSLELGDSALYFCASSFSEAFFGQGTRLTVV.

The chain joins TRBV3-1 (or the pseudogene TRBV3-2) to TRBJ2-1; 8 bases match TRBD2. The CDR3 sequence is 15 residues long. The germline gives CDR1 LGHDT, CDR2 YNNKEL (reference sequence). The V and J ends lost 3 bases and 8 bases, in that order; junction bases with no gene match: 9. For the CDR3, the DNA is TGTGCCAGCAGCCAGGACTCCGGGACTAGTGATGAGCAGTTCTTC. This translates into CASSQDSGTSDEQFF.

The rearrangement joins TRBV6-6 to TRBJ1-1, with a weak D call TRBD1 (5 bases). The V end lost 5 bases, the J end lost 4 bases, and 14 bases lay between the germline ends. The CDR3 runs to 14 residues. From germline, CDR1 is MNHNY and CDR2 SVGAGI (reference sequence). CDR3: CASSTRGDGTEAFF. The CDR3 bases are TGTGCCAGCAGTACCCGGGGGGACGGCACTGAAGCTTTCTTT.

The chain links TRBV2 to TRBJ2-2, with D possibly TRBD1 on 6 matching bases. Trimming pared 4 bases from V and 1 base from J, leaving 7 bases between. The V gene's germline CDR1 is SNHLY and CDR2 FYNNEI. The CDR3 has 14 residues. CDR3 loop: CASSAGVNTGELFF. The CDR3 DNA reads as TGTGCCAGCAGTGCAGGGGTGAACACCGGGGAGCTGTTTTTT.

The V gene is TRBV4-1, the J gene TRBJ1-1, with 7 positions matching TRBD1. This CDR3 region has 15 residues. Germline V gene lookup returns CDR1 MGHRA and CDR2 YSYEKL. The V gene end was trimmed by 1 base and the J gene end by 6 bases; junction bases not matched to a gene: 8. CDR3 DNA sequence: TGCGCCAGCAGCCAAGTATCGGAGGGGGCCTCTGAAGCTTTCTTT. Its translation is CASSQVSEGASEAFF.

The chain carries TRBV28 and TRBJ2-1; 7 positions agree with TRBD2. Germline trimming cut 1 base from V and 6 bases from J; bases unmatched to any gene: 9. Germline V gene lookup returns CDR1 MDHEN and CDR2 SYDVKM. The CDR3 loop spans 16 amino acids. This CDR3 is CASSLSPSGQTNEQFF. The CDR3 nucleotides are TGTGCCAGCAGTTTATCTCCTAGCGGCCAGACCAATGAGCAGTTCTTC.

The rearrangement joins TRBV19 to TRBJ2-3; D is unclear. The length of the CDR3 is 16 residues. Deletions cut 5 bases from V and 4 bases from J, with 19 bases between. Looked up from germline, CDR1 is LNHDA and CDR2 is SQIVND (reference sequence). Here the CDR3 reads CASSPLDFPSPDTQYF. The CDR3 DNA follows: TGTGCCAGTAGTCCTCTAGATTTCCCTTCCCCAGATACGCAGTATTTT.

This rearrangement joins TRBV18 to TRBJ1-3; D ambiguous. The CDR3 is made up of 16 amino acids. Trimming shortened V by 0 bases and J by 0 bases, and 9 bases separated the two germline ends. In germline, CDR1 is KGHSH, CDR2 LQKENI. CDR3 nucleotide sequence: TGTGCCAGCTCACCACCCCGACTGAACTCTGGAAACACCATATATTTT. Protein sequence: CASSPPRLNSGNTIYF.

The count of this clone is one. The chain is built from TRBV3-1 (or the pseudogene TRBV3-2) and TRBJ2-2, with 11 bases fitting TRBD2. V shed 1 base, J shed 5 bases, and the junction held 0 bases outside the gene matches. The CDR3 length is 15 residues. Germline CDR1 is LGHDT and CDR2 is YNNKEL (reference sequence). CDR3 residues: CASSQGLAGTGELFF. In DNA, the CDR3 is TGTGCCAGCAGCCAAGGACTAGCGGGAACCGGGGAGCTGTTTTTT.

There are a few counts of this clone. The chain joins TRBV5-8 to TRBJ2-3; 16 bases agree with TRBD2. Per germline, CDR1 SGHTS and CDR2 YDEGEE. V was clipped by 4 bases and J by 8 bases; unmatched bases: 4. The CDR3 is 15 residues long. The CDR3 is CASSLGLAGGRTQYF. Here the CDR3 DNA reads TGTGCCAGCAGCCTGGGACTAGCGGGAGGGCGTACGCAGTATTTT.